This TCR beta chain was observed in a study of beta chain features in type 1 diabetes. Isolation of CD4+ naive, central memory, regulatory and stem cell-like memory cells was achieved by sorting via CD45RO/CCR7/CD25/CD127/CD95/CD27. This clone was counted a few times. Its specificity is unknown. The entirety of the isolated RNA underwent reverse transcription, so expressed TCRB transcripts were sequenced. Here immunoSEQ multiplex PCR was the method, and the copy in TCRdb shows in-frame clones only, minus some. Of about 640,000 clones listed, approximately 13% were seen once; the top ten hold about 0.11%. Study-wide results and caveats: Researchers reported that naive, central memory and Treg TCRB repertoires appeared more similar in patients than in healthy donors. Shortening of TCRB CDR3s, moderate but significant, appeared in all four CD4+ subsets of Type 1 diabetes patients. High TCR expression in some cells could lead to their over-representation in cDNA sequencing.

This TCR derives from a man under 40 with type 1 diabetes. What was sequenced was naive CD4+ T cells from blood.

The CDR3 DNA follows: TGTGCCGGACAGGGGGACTATAATTCACCCCTCCACTTT. It yields the protein CAGQGDYNSPLHF. The V and J genes are TRBV2 and TRBJ1-6, with TRBD1 identical over 10 bases. The junction had 1 base not matched to a gene; V was cut back by 11 bases and J by 3 bases. CDR3 length: 13 residues. Germline CDR1 reads SNHLY; CDR2 reads FYNNEI.